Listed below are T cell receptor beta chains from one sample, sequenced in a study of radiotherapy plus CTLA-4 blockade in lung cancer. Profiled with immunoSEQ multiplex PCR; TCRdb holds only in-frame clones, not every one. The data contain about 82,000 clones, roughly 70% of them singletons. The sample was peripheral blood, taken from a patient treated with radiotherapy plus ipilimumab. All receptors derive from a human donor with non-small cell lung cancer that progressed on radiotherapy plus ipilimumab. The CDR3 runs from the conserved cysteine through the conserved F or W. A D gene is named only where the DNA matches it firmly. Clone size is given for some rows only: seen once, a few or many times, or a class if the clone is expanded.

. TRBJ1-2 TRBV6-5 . TGTGCCAGCAGATGGGACAACGGCTACACCTTC CASRWDNGYTF
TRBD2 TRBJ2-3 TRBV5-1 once TGCGCCAGCAGCTTGGGGAGCGGGGACTGGGGAGATACGCAGTATTTT CASSLGSGDWGDTQYF
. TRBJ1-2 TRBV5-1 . TGCGCCAGCAGCTTGGGAGGCGGGGTCGAGGGCTACACCTTC CASSLGGGVEGYTF
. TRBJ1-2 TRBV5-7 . TGTGCCAGCAGCTTGGGGGGGGCGGGCTATGGCTACACCTTC CASSLGGAGYGYTF
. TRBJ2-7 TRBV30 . TGTGCCTGGAAAATGGGGGGCTCCTACGAGCAGTACTTC CAWKMGGSYEQYF
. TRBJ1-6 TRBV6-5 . TGTGCCAGCAGTGAATTCAGCTTTTCCTCACCCCTCCACTTT CASSEFSFSSPLHF
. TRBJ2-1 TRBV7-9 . TGTGCCAGCAGCCTCGCCGGGGGCGATGAGCAGTTCTTC CASSLAGGDEQFF
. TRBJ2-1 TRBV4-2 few TGTGCCAGCAGCCACGGCAATGAGCAGTTCTTC CASSHGNEQFF
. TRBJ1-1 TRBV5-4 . TGTGCCAGCAGTGGGGGGGACACTGAAGCTTTCTTT CASSGGDTEAFF
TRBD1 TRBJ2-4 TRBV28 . TGTGCCAGCAGTTTAAGACAGGGCCTGAACATTCAGTACTTC CASSLRQGLNIQYF
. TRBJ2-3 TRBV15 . TGTGCCACCAGCCTCGAAGGGAATACGCAGTATTTT CATSLEGNTQYF
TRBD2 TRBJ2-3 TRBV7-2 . TGTGCCAGCAGCTTAGAGGCGGGGGAAGATACGCAGTATTTT CASSLEAGEDTQYF
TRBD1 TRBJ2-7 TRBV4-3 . TGCGCCAGCAGCCAAGATGGCAGGGGGTCCTCCTACGAGCAGTACTTC CASSQDGRGSSYEQYF
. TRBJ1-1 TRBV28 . TGTGCCAGCAGTCCCAGGGGAATTAGAACGAACACTGAAGCTTTCTTT CASSPRGIRTNTEAFF
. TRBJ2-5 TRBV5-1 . TGCGCCAGCAGCTTGGTGGGGGGGCTGAGGCCAGAGACCCAGTACTTC CASSLVGGLRPETQYF
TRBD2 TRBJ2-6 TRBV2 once TGTGCCAGTAGACGAGCGGGAGTGGTGGGGGGGGCCAACGTCCTGACTTTC CASRRAGVVGGANVLTF
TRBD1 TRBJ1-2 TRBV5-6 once TGTGCCAGCAGCATAGGGACAGGGGGCCATGGCTACACCTTC CASSIGTGGHGYTF
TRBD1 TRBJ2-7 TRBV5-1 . TGCGCCAGCAAAGGGGGGACAGGGCCCTACGAGCAGTACTTC CASKGGTGPYEQYF
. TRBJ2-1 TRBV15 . TGTGCCACCAGCACCCCAACAGCGGGCCCCTTCGGGGAGCAGTTCTTC CATSTPTAGPFGEQFF
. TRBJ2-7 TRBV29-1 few TGCAGCGTTGAAGGTCGGCAGGGTGGATACGAGCAGTACTTC CSVEGRQGGYEQYF
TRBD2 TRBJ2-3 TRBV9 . TGTGCCAGCAGCGGAGGACTAGCGGAGCTCACAGATACGCAGTATTTT CASSGGLAELTDTQYF
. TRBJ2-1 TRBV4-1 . TGCGCCAGCAGCCAACCTAGCTCCTACAATGAGCAGTTCTTC CASSQPSSYNEQFF